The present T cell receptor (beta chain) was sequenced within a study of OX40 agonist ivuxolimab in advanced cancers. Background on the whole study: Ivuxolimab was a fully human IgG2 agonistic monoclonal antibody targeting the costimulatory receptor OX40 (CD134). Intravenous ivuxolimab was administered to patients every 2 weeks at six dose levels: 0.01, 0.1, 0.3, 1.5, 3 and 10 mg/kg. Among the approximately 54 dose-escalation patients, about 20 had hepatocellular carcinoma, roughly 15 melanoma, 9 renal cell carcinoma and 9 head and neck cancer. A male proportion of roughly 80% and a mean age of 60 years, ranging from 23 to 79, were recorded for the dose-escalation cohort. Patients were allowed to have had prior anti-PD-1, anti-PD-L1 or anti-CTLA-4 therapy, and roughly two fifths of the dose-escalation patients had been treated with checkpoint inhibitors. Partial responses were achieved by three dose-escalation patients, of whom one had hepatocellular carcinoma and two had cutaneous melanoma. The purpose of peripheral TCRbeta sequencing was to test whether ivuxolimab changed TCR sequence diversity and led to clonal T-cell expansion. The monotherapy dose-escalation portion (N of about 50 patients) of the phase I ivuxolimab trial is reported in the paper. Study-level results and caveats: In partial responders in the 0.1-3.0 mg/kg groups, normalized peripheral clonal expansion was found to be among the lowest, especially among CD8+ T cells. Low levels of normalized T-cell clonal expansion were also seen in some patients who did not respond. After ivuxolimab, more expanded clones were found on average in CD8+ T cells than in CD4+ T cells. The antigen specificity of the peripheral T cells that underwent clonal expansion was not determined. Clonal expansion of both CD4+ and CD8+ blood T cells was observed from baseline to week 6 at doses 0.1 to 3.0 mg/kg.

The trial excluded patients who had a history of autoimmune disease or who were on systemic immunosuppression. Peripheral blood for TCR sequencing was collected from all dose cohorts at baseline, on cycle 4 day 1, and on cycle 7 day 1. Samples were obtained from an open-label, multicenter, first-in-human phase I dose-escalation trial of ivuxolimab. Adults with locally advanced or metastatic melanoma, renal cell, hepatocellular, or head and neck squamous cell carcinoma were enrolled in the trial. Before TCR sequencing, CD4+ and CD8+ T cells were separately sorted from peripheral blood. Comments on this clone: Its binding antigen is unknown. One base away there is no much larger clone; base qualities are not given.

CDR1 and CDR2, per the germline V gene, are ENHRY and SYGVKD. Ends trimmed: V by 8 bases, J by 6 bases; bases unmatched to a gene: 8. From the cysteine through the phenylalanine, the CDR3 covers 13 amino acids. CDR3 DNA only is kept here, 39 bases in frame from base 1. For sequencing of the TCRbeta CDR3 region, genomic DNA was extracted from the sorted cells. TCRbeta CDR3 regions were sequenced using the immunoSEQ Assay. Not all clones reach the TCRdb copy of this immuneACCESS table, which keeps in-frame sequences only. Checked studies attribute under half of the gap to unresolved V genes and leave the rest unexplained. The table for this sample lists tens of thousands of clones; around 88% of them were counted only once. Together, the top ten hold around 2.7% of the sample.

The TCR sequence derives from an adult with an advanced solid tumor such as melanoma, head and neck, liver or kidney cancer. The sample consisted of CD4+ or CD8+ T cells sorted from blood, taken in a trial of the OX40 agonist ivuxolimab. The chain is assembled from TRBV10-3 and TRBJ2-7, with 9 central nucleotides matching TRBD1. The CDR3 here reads CAIGGQGMGEQYF. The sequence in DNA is TGTGCCATCGGGGGACAGGGAATGGGCGAGCAGTACTTC.